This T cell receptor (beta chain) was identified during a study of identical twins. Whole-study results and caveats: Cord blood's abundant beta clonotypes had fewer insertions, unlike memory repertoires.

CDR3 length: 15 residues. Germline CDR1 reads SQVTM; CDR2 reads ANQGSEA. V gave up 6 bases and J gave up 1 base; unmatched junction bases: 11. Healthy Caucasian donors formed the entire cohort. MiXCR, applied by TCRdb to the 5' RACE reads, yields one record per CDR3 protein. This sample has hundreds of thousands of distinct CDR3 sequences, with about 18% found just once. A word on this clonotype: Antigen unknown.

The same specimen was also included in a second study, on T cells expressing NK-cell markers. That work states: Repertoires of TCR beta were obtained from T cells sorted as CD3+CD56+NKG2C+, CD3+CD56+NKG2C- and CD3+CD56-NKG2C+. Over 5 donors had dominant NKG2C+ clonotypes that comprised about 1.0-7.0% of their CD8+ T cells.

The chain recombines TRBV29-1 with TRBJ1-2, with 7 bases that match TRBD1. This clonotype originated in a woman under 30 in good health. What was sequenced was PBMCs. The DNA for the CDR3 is TGCAGCGTAGACACAACAGGGGAGAATAACTATGGCTACACCTTC. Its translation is CSVDTTGENNYGYTF.